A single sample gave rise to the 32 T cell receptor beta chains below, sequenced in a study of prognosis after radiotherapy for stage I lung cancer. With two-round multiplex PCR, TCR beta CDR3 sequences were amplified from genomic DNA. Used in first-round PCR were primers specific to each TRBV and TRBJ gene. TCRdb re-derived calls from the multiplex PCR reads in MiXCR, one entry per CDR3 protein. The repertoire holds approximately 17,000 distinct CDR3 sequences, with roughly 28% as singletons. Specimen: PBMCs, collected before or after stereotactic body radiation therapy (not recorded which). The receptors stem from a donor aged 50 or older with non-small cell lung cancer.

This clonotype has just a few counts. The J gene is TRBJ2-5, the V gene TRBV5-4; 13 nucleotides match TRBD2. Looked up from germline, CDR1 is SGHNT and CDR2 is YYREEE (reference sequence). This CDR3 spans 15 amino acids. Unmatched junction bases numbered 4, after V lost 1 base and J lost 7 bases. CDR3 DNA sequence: TGTGCCAGCAGCTTGACTAGCGGGAGGGGAGGGACCCAGTACTTC. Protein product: CASSLTSGRGGTQYF.

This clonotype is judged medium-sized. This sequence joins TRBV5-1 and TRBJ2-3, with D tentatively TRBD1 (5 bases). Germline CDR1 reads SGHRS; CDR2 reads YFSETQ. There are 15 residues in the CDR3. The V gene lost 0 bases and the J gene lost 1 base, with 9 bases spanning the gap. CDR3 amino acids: CASSLEGAGTDTQYF. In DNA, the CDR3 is TGCGCCAGCAGCTTGGAAGGGGCAGGCACAGATACGCAGTATTTT. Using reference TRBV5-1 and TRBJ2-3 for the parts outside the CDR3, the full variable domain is KAGVTQTPRYLIKTRGQQVTLSCSPISGHRSVSWYQQTPGQGLQFLFEYFSETQRNKGNFPGRFSGRQFSNSRSEMNVSTLELGDSALYLCASSLEGAGTDTQYFGPGTRLTVL.

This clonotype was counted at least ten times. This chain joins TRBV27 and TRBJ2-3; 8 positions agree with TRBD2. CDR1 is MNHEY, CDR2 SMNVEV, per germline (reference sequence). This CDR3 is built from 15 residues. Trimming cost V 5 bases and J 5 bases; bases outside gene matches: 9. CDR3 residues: CASSPTGLVRDTQYF. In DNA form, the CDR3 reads TGTGCCAGCAGTCCGACGGGACTAGTTAGAGATACGCAGTATTTT.

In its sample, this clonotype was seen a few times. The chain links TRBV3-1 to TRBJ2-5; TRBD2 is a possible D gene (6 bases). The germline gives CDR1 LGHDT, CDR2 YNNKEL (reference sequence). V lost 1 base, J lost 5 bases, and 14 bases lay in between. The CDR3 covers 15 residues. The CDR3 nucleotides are TGTGCCAGCAGCCAAGTCGGCGGGACCCAGGAGACCCAGTACTTC. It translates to CASSQVGGTQETQYF.

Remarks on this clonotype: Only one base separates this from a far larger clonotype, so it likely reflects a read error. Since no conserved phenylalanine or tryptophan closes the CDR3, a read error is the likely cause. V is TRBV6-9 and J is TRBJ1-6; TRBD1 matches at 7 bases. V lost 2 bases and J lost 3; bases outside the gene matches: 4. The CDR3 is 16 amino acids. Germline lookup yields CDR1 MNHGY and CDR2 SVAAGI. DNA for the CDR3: TGTGCCAGCAGTTATCAGGGGGGCAGCTATAATTCACCCCTCCACCTT. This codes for CASSYQGGSYNSPLHL.

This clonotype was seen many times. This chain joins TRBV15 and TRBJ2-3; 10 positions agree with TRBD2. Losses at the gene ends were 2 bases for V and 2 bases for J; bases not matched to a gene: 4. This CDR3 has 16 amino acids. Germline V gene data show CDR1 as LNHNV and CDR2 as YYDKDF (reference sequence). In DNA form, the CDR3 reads TGTGCCACCAGCAGAAGGACTAGCGGAAACACAGATACGCAGTATTTT. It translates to CATSRRTSGNTDTQYF.

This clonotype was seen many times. Here the CDR3 reads CASSPITGELFF. CDR3 coding DNA: TGTGCCAGCAGCCCCATTACCGGGGAGCTGTTTTTT. The V call is TRBV7-9, the J call TRBJ2-2; D gene ambiguous. This CDR3 region has 12 residues. V was pared by 5 bases and J by 5 bases, with 6 bases between. Germline-derived CDR1 and CDR2 are SEHNR and FQNEAQ (reference sequence). The whole variable domain, filled in from reference TRBV7-9 and TRBJ2-2, reads DTGVSQNPRHKITKRGQNVTFRCDPISEHNRLYWYRQTLGQGPEFLTYFQNEAQLEKSRLLSDRFSAERPKGSFSTLEIQRTEQGDSAMYLCASSPITGELFFGEGSRLTVL.

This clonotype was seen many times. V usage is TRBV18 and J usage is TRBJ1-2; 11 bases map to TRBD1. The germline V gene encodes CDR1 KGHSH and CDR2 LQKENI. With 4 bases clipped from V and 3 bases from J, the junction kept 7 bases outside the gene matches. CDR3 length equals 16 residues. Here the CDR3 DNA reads TGTGCCAGCTCACTTTACCCGGGACAGGGGGACTATGGCTACACCTTC. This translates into CASSLYPGQGDYGYTF.

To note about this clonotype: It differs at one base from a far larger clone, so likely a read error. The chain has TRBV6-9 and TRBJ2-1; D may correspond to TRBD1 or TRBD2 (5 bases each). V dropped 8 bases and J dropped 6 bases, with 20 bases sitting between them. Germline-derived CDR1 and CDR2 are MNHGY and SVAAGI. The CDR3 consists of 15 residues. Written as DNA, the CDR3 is TGTGCCAGCTCAGACGGGACCACCACCTTCAATGAGCAGTTCTTC. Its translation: CASSDGTTTFNEQFF.

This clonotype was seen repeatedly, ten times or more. The CDR3 DNA is TGTGCCAGCAGCCCCCGGAAGAGCAGCACAGATACGCAGTATTTT. Encoded protein: CASSPRKSSTDTQYF. The V call is TRBV7-3, the J call TRBJ2-3; D not resolved. Germline values: CDR1 SGHTA, CDR2 FQGTGA. The CDR3 has 15 amino acids. V was trimmed by 5 bases and J by 0 bases, leaving 12 bases between them. Combining the CDR3 with reference TRBV7-3 and TRBJ2-3 gives the whole variable domain GAGVSQTPSNKVTEKGKYVELRCDPISGHTALYWYRQSLGQGPEFLIYFQGTGAADDSGLPNDRFFAVRPEGSVSTLKIQRTERGDSAVYLCASSPRKSSTDTQYFGPGTRLTVL.

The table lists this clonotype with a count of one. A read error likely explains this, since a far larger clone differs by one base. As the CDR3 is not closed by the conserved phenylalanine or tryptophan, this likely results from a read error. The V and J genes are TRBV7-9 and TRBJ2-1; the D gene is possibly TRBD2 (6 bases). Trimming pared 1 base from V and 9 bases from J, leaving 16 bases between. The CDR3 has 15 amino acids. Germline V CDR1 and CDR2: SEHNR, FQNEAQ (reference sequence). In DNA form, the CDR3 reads TGTGCCAGCAGCTTAGTGACTAGTAAAATGGGTGAGCAGTTCTTA. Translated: CASSLVTSKMGEQFL.

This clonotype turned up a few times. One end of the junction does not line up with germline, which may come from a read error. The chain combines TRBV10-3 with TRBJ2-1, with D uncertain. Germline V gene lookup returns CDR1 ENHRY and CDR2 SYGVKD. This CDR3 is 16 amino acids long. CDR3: CASSESVLRSYNEQFF. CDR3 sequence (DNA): TGTGCCAGCAGTGAGTCGGTCCTCCGCTCCTACAATGAGCAGTTCTTC.

The CDR3 nucleotides read TGCGCCAGCGATCCGGGACAGGGTCACGCAGATACGCAGTATTTT. As protein: CASDPGQGHADTQYF. The rearrangement uses TRBV5-1 and TRBJ2-3, with 9 bases that match TRBD1. From germline, CDR1 is SGHRS and CDR2 YFSETQ. The CDR3 runs to 15 residues. Trimming cost V 7 bases and J 4 bases; bases outside gene matches: 10.

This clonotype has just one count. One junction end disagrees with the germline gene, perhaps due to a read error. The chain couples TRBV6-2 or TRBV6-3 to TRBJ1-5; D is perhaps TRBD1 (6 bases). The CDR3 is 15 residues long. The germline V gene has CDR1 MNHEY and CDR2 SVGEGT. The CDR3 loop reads CANRSDRISNQPQHF. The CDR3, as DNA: TGTGCCAACAGATCCGACAGGATCAGCAATCAGCCTCAGCATTTT.

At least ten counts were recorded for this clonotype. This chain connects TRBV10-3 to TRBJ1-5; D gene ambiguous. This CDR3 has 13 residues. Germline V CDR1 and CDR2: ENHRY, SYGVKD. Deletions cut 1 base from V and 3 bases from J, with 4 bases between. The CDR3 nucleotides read TGTGCCATCAGTGAGTATAACAATCAGCCCCAGCATTTT. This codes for CAISEYNNQPQHF.

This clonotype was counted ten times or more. The DNA of the CDR3 is TGCAGCGTTGCATCAACGAACACTGAAGCTTTCTTT. Translated, it gives CSVASTNTEAFF. The rearrangement uses TRBV29-1 and TRBJ1-1; D gene uncertain. The CDR3 has 12 residues. CDR1 SQVTM and CDR2 ANQGSEA come from the germline V gene. Trimming cost V 4 bases and J 1 base, with 7 bases left between them. The full variable domain, with the rest looked up from reference TRBV29-1 and TRBJ1-1, is SAVISQKPSRDICQRGTSLTIQCQVDSQVTMMFWYRQQPGQSLTLIATANQGSEATYESGFVIDKFPISRPNLTFSTLTVSNMSPEDSSIYLCSVASTNTEAFFGQGTRLTVV.

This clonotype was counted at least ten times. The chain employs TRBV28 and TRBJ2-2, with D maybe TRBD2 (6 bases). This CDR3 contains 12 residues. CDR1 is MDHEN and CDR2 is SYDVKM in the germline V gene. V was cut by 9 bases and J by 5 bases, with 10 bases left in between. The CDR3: CASRRGTGELFF. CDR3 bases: TGTGCCAGTCGGAGGGGTACCGGGGAGCTGTTTTTT.

CDR3 protein: CIPPGTGVNSYEQYF. CDR3 nucleotides: TGCATTCCTCCCGGGACAGGGGTTAACTCCTACGAGCAGTACTTC. V and J are TRBV29-1 and TRBJ2-7, with 10 nucleotides matching TRBD1. The CDR3 loop spans 15 amino acids. CDR1 is SQVTM and CDR2 is ANQGSEA in the germline V gene.

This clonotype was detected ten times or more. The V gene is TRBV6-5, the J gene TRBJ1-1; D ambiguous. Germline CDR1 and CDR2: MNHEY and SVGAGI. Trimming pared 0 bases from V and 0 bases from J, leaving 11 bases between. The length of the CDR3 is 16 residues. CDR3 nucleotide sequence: TGTGCCAGCAGTTACTCACGGAGGCGGATGAACACTGAAGCTTTCTTT. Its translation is CASSYSRRRMNTEAFF.

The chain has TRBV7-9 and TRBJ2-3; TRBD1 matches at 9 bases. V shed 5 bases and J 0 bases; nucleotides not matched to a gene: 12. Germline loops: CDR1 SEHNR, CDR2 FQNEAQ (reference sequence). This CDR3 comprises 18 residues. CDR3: CASSINGGQGASTDTQYF. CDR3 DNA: TGTGCCAGCAGCATAAACGGGGGACAGGGAGCGAGCACAGATACGCAGTATTTT.

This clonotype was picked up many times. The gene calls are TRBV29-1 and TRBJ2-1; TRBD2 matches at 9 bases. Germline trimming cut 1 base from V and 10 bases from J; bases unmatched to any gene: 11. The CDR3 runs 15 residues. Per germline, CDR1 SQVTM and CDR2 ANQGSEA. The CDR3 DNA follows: TGCAGCGTTGAAGGACTAGCGGAAGGTCCCCGGGAGCAGTTCTTC. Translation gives CSVEGLAEGPREQFF.

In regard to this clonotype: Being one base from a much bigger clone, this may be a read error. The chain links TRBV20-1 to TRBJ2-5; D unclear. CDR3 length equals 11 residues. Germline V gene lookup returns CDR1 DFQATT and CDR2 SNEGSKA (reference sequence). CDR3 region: CSAPLGEPQYF. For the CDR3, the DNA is TGCAGTGCTCCCCTCGGAGAGCCCCAGTACTTC.

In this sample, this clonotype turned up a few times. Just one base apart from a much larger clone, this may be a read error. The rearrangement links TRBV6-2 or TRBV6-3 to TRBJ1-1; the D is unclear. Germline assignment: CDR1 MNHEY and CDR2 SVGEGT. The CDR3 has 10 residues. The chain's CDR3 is CASRNTEALF. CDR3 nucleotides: TGTGCCAGCAGGAACACTGAAGCTCTCTTT.

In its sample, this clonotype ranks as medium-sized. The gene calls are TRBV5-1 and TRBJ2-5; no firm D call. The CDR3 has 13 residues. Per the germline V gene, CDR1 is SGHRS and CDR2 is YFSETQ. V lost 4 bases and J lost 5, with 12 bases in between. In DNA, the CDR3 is TGCGCCAGCAGCGTGGGCAACCGTGAGACCCAGTACTTC. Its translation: CASSVGNRETQYF.

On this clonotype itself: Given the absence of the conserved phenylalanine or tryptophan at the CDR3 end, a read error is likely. Here the CDR3 reads CSVSRQGSTEAFL. The CDR3 region has the DNA TGCAGCGTTTCGCGACAGGGAAGTACTGAAGCTTTCCTT. The chain uses TRBV29-1 and TRBJ1-1, with 7 bases lining up with TRBD1. Germline CDR1 and CDR2: SQVTM and ANQGSEA. The CDR3 contains 13 residues. V gave up 5 bases and J gave up 5 bases; unmatched junction bases: 8.

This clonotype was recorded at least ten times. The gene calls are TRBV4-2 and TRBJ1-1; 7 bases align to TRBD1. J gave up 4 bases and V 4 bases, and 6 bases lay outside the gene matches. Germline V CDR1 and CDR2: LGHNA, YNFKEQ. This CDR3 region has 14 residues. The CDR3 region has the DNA TGTGCCAGCAGCCCCGACAGGGTAGGCACTGAAGCTTTCTTT. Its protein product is CASSPDRVGTEAFF.

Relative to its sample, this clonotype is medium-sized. The CDR3 DNA is TGTGCCAGCAATAACAGGGTCAATGAGCAGTTCTTC. Amino acid sequence: CASNNRVNEQFF. J is TRBJ2-1 and V is TRBV12-3 or TRBV12-4, with D maybe TRBD1 (6 bases). The V gene lost 7 bases and the J gene lost 6 bases, with 10 bases spanning the gap. The CDR3 has 12 amino acids.

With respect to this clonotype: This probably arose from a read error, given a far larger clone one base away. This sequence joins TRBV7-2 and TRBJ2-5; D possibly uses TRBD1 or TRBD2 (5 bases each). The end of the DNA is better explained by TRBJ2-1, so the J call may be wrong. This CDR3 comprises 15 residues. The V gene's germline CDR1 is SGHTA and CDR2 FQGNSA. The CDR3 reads CASSRDTLGDNEQFF. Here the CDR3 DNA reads TGTGCCAGCAGCCGCGACACCTTGGGGGACAATGAGCAGTTCTTC.

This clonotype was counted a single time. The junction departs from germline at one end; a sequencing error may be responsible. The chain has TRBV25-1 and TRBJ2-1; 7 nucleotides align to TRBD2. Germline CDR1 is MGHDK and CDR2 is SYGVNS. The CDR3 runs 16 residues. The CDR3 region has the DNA TGTGCAAGCAGTGAATCAGACGGGAGGCACTACAATGAGCAGATCTTC. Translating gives CASSESDGRHYNEQIF.

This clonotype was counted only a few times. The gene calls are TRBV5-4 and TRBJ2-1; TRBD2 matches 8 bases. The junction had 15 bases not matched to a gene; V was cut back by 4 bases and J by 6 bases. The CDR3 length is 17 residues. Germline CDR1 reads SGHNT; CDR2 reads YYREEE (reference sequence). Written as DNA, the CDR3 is TGTGCCAGCAGCCCGGGGGGGAGGGGTAGGGGTAGCAATGAGCAGTTCTTC. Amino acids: CASSPGGRGRGSNEQFF. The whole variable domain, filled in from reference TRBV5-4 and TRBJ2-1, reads ETGVTQSPTHLIKTRGQQVTLRCSSQSGHNTVSWYQQALGQGPQFIFQYYREEENGRGNFPPRFSGLQFPNYSSELNVNALELDDSALYLCASSPGGRGRGSNEQFFGPGTRLTVL.

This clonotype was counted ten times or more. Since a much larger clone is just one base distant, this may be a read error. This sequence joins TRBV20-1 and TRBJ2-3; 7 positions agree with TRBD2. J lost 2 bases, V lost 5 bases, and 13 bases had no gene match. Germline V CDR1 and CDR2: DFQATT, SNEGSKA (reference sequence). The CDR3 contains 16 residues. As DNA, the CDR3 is TGCAGTGCTCGAAACTTTCTAGCGGTATACACAGATACGCAGTATTTT. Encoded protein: CSARNFLAVYTDTQYF.

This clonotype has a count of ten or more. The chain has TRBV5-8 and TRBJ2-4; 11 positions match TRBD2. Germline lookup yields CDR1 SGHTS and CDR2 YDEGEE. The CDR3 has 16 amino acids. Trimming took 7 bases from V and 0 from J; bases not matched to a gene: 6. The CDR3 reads CASVGLAVLAKNIQYF. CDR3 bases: TGTGCCAGCGTGGGACTAGCGGTTCTAGCCAAAAACATTCAGTACTTC.